The text below deals with one T cell receptor (beta chain). Its antigen is as yet unknown. Because it lacks the conserved phenylalanine or tryptophan at the end, this CDR3 is likely a read error. The template was RNA from unsorted bulk tissue. This specimen belongs to a study of tumor and adjacent non-tumor tissue in lung cancer. Broader study findings: Tumor repertoires had a smaller top 100 clone share than normal lung. Tumor TCR diversity, when higher, was linked to shorter survival.

A modified ARM-PCR protocol with three rounds of nested PCR amplified TCRbeta. TCRdb re-derived calls from the multiplex PCR reads in MiXCR, one entry per CDR3 protein. The sample has 71,000 or so distinct CDR3 sequences; 75% to 90% are singletons. Sequenced sample: lung tumor tissue. This sequence originates from a woman in her 50s with non-small cell lung cancer.

The CDR3 is CASSQAHGGHQDTQYL. In nucleotides, the CDR3 is TGTGCCAGTAGCCAGGCCCACGGGGGCCACCAAGATACCCAGTACCTC. The chain couples TRBV4-2 to TRBJ2-5; D possibly uses TRBD1 or TRBD2 (6 bases each). Looked up from germline, CDR1 is LGHNA and CDR2 is YNFKEQ. This CDR3 spans 16 amino acids.